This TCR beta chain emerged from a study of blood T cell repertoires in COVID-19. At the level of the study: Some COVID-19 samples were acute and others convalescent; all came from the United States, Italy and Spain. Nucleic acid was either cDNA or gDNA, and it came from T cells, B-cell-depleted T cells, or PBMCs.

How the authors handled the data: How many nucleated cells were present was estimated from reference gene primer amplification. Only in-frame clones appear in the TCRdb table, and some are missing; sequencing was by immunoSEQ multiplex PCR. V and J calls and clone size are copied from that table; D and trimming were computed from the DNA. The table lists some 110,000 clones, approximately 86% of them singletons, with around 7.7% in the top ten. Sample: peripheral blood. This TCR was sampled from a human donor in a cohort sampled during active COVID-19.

The DNA for the CDR3 is TGTGCCACTAGACAGGGATACTACAATGAGCAGTTCTTC. Translated: CATRQGYYNEQFF. This chain links TRBV24-1 with TRBJ2-1; TRBD1 agrees at 7 bases. Germline trimming cut 10 bases from V and 3 bases from J; bases unmatched to any gene: 5. Germline CDR1 reads KGHDR; CDR2 reads SFDVKD. CDR3 length: 13 residues.